This T cell receptor (beta chain) was captured by sequencing in a study of cytomegalovirus exposure and HLA in healthy donors. About the research overall: The early release's HLA-typed donors yielded 65 million to 85 million unique TCRs. Study-level findings and limits: Many donors shared some public TCRs, even though most TCR sequences were rare. The analysis excluded some indistinguishable V segments, including TRBV6-2 and TRBV6-3.

Healthy bone marrow donors made up the donors. Note on this clone: As yet, its antigen is unknown.

The PCR was carried out with 60 Vbeta primers and 13 Jbeta primers. Some clones are missing from TCRdb's copy, which holds only in-frame ones; the method was immunoSEQ multiplex PCR. The sample consists of over 150,000 clones, around 79% of them appearing once. Germline V gene lookup returns CDR1 SGDLS and CDR2 YYNGEE. The CDR3 sequence is 14 residues long. V shed 3 bases and J 2 bases; nucleotides not matched to a gene: 4. The chain uses TRBV9 and TRBJ2-7, with 8 bases identical to TRBD1. The sample taken for sequencing was PBMCs. The TCR comes from a man aged 40-49 years in good health and CMV-seronegative. This chain's CDR3 is CASSAGQGPYEQYF. The CDR3 DNA follows: TGTGCCAGCAGCGCCGGACAGGGACCCTACGAGCAGTACTTC.